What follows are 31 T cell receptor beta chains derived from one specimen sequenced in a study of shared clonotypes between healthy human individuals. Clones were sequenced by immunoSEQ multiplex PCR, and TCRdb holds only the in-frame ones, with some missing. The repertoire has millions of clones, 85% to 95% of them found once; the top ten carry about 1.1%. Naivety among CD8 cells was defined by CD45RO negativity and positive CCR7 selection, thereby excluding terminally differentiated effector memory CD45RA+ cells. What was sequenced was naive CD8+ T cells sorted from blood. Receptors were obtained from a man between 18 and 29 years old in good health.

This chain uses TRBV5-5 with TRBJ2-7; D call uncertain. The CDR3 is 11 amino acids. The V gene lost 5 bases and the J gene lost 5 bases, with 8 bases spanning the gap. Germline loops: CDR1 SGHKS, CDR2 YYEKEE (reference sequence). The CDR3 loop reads CASSPHDEQYF. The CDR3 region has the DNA TGTGCCAGCAGTCCTCACGACGAGCAGTACTTC.

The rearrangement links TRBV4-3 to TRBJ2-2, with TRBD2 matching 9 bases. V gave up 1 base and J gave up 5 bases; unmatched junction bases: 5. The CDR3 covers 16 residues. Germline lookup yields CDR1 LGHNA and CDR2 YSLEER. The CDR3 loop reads CASSQGPAGGTGELFF. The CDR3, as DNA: TGCGCCAGCAGCCAAGGGCCAGCGGGAGGAACCGGGGAGCTGTTTTTT.

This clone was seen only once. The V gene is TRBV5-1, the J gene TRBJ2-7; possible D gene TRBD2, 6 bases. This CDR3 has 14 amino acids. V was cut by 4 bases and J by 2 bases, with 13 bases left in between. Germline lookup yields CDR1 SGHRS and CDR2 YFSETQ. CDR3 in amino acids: CASSTGDFPYEQYF. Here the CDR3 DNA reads TGCGCCAGCAGCACCGGGGACTTTCCCTACGAGCAGTACTTC.

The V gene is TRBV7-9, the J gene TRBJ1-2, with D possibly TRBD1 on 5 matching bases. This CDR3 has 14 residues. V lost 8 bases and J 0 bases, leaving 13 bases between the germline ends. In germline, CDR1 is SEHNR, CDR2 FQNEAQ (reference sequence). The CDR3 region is CASGSRAANYGYTF. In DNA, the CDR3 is TGTGCCAGCGGTTCCAGGGCAGCTAACTATGGCTACACCTTC.

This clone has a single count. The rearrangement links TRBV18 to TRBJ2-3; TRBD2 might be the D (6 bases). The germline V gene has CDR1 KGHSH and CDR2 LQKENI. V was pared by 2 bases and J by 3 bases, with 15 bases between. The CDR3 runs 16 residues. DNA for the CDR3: TGTGCCAGCTCACCAGACTGGCGGGATAGGACAGATACGCAGTATTTT. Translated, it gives CASSPDWRDRTDTQYF.

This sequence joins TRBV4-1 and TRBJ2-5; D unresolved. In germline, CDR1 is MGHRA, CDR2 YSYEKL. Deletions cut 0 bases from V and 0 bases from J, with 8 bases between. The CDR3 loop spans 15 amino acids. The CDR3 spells CASSQDSDYQETQYF. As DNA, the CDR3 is TGCGCCAGCAGCCAAGATAGTGACTACCAAGAGACCCAGTACTTC.

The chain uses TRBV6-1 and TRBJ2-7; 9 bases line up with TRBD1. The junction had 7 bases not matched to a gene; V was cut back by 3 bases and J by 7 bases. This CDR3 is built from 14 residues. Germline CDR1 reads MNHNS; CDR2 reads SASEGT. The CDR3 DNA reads TGTGCCAGCAGTGACGGGACAGGGATGGAAGAGCAGTACTTC. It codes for CASSDGTGMEEQYF.

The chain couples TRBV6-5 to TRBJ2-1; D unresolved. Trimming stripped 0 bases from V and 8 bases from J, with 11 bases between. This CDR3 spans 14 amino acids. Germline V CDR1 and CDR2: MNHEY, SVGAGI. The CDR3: CASSYSGDGDEQFF. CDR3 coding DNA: TGTGCCAGCAGTTACTCAGGTGATGGGGATGAGCAGTTCTTC.

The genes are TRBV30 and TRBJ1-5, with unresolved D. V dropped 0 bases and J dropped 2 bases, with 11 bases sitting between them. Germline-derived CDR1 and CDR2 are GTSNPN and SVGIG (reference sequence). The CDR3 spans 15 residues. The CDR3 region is CAWSVKGVGNQPQHF. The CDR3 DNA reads TGTGCCTGGAGTGTAAAAGGAGTCGGCAATCAGCCCCAGCATTTT.

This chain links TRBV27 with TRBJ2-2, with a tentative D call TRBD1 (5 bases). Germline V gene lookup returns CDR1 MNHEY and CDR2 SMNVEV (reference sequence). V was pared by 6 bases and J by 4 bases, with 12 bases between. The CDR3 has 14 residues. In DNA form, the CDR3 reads TGTGCCAGCAGCACAGGACGGCGCACCGGGGAGCTGTTTTTT. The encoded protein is CASSTGRRTGELFF.

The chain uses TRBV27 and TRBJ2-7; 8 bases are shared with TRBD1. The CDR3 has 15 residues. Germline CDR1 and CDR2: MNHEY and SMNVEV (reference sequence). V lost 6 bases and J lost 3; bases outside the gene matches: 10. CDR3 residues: CASSLRGPGVYEQYF. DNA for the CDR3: TGTGCCAGCAGCCTCAGGGGGCCGGGGGTCTACGAGCAGTACTTC.

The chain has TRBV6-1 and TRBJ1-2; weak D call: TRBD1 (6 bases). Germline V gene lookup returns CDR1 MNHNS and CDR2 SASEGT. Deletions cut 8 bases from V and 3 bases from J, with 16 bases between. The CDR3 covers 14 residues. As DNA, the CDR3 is TGTGCCAGCTGGTTACAGGGAACTGACTATGGCTACACCTTC. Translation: CASWLQGTDYGYTF.

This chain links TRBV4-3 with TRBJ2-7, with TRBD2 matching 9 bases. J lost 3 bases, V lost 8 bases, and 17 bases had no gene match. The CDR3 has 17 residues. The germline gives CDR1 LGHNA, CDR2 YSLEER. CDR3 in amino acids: CASDLGLARIQCYEQYF. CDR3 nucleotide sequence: TGCGCCAGCGATCTCGGACTAGCGCGAATACAGTGCTACGAGCAGTACTTC.

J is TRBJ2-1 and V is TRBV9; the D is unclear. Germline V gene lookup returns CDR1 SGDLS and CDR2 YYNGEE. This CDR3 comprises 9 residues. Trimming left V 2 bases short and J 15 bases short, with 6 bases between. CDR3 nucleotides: TGTGCCAGCAGCGTGGCTTGGTTCTTC. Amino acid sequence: CASSVAWFF.

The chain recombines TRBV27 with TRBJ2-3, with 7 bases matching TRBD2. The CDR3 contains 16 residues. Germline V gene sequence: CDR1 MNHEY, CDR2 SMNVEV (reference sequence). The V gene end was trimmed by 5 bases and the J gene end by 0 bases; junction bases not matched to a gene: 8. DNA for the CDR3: TGTGCCAGCAGTATGCGGACTAGTACTAGCACAGATACGCAGTATTTT. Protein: CASSMRTSTSTDTQYF.

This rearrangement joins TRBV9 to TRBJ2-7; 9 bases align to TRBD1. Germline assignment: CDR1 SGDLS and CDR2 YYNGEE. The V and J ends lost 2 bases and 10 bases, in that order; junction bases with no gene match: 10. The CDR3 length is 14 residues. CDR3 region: CASSVAPGDRVQYF. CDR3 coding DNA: TGTGCCAGCAGCGTTGCCCCCGGGGACAGGGTCCAGTACTTC.

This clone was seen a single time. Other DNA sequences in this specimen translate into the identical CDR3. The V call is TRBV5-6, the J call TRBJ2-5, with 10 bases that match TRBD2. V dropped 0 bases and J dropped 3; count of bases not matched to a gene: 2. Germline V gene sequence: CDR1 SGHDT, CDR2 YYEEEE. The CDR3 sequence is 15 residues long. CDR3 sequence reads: CASSLGGLAEETQYF. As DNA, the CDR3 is TGTGCCAGCAGCTTGGGAGGACTAGCGGAAGAGACCCAGTACTTC.

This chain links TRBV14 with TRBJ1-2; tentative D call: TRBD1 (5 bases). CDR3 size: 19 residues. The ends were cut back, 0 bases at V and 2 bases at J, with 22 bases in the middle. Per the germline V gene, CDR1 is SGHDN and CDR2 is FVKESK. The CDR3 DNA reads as TGTGCCAGCAGCCAAGATCAACTCTTCTTAGGCTGGGGGAACTATGGCTACACCTTC. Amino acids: CASSQDQLFLGWGNYGYTF.

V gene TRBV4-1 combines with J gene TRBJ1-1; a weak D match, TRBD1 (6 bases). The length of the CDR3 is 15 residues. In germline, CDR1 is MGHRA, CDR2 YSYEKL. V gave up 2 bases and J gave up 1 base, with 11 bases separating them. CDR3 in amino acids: CASSQIQGGNTEAFF. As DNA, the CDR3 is TGCGCCAGCAGCCAAATACAGGGTGGGAACACTGAAGCTTTCTTT.

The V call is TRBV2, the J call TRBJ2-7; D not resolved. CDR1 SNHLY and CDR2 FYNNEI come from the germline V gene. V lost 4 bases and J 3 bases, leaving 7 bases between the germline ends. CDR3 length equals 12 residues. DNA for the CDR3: TGTGCCAGCAGTGCGGACCGCTACGAGCAGTACTTC. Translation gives CASSADRYEQYF.

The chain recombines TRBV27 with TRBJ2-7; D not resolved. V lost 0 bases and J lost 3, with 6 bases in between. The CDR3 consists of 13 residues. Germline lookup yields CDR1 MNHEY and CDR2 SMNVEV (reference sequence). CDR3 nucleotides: TGTGCCAGCAGTTTATCACAGAACTACGAGCAGTACTTC. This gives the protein CASSLSQNYEQYF.

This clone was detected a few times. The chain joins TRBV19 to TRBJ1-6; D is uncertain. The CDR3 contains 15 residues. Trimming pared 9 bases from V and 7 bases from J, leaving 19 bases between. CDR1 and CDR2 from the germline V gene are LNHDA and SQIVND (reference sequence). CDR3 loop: CASQEETRWNSPLHF. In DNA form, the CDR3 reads TGTGCCAGCCAAGAAGAGACAAGATGGAATTCACCCCTCCACTTT.

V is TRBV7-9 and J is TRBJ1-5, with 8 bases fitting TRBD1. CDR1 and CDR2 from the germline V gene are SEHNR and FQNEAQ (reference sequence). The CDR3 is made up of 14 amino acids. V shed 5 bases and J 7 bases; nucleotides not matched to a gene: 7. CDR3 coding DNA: TGTGCCAGCAGCCTCGGACAGGGTTGGCAGCCCCAGCATTTT. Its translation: CASSLGQGWQPQHF.

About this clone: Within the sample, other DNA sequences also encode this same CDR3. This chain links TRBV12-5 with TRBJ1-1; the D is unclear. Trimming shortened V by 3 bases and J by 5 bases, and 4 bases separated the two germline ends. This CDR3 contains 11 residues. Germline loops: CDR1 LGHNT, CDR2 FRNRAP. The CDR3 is CASGFGTEAFF. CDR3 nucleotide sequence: TGTGCTAGTGGTTTTGGGACTGAAGCTTTCTTT.

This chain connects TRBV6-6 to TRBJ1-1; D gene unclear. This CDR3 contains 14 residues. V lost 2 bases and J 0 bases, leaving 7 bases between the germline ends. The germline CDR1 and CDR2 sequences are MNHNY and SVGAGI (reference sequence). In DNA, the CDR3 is TGTGCCAGCAGTTACGATCCTGTGAACACTGAAGCTTTCTTT. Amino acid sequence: CASSYDPVNTEAFF.

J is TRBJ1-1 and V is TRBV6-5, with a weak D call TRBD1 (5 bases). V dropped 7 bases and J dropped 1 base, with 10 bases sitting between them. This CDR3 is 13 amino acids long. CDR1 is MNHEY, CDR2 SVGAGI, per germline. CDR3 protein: CASTFRENTEAFF. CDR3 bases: TGTGCCAGCACTTTCAGGGAGAACACTGAAGCTTTCTTT.

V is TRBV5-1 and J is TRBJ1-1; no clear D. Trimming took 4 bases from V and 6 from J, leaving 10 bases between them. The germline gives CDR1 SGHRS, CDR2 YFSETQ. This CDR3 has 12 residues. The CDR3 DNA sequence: TGCGCCAGCAGCCCCCATGGGGCTGAAGCTTTCTTT. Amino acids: CASSPHGAEAFF. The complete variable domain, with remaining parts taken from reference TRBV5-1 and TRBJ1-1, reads KAGVTQTPRYLIKTRGQQVTLSCSPISGHRSVSWYQQTPGQGLQFLFEYFSETQRNKGNFPGRFSGRQFSNSRSEMNVSTLELGDSALYLCASSPHGAEAFFGQGTRLTVV.

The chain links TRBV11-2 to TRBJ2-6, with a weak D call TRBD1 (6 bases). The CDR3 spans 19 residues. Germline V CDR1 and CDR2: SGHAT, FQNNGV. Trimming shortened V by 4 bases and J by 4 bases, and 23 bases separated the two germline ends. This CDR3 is CASSSFPPGQGSGANVLTF. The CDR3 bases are TGTGCCAGCAGCTCATTCCCGCCGGGGCAGGGGTCCGGGGCCAACGTCCTGACTTTC.

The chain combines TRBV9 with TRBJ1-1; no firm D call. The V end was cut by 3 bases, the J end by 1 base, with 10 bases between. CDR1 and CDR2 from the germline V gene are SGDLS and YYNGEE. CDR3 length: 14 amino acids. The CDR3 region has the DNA TGTGCCAGCAGCGGTTCGACGGGGAACACTGAAGCTTTCTTT. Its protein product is CASSGSTGNTEAFF.

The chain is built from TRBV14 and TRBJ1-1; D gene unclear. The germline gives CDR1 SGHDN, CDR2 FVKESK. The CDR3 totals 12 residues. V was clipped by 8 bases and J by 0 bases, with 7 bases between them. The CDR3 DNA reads TGTGCCAGCGGGCGGATGAACACTGAAGCTTTCTTT. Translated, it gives CASGRMNTEAFF.

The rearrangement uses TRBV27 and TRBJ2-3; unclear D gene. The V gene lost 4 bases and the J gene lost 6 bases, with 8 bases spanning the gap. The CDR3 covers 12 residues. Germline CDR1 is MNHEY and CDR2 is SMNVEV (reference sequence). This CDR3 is CASSSALDTQYF. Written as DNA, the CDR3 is TGTGCCAGCAGTTCCGCACTCGATACGCAGTATTTT.